This T cell receptor beta chain was observed in a study of blood T cell repertoires in COVID-19. Study in general: The samples span acute and convalescent COVID-19 from the United States, Italy and Spain.

Participant ages covered roughly 18 to 89 years across 20 to 25 US areas. The CDR3 is made up of 15 amino acids. Germline CDR1 is LGHNA and CDR2 is YSLEER. Between the trimmed V and J ends, which lost 0 bases and 5 bases, there was a span of 11 bases. Libraries were prepared by immunoSEQ multiplex PCR; TCRdb keeps only in-frame clonotypes and omits some of them. Among 200,000 to 250,000 clones listed, 65% to 85% were seen once. Sequenced input: PBMCs or T cells enriched from blood (not recorded which). This rearrangement joins TRBV4-3 to TRBJ1-5, with D perhaps matching TRBD1 (6 bases). The receptor was isolated from a woman aged 55-70 years who had recovered from COVID-19. CDR3 DNA: TGCGCCAGCAGCCAAGATTACAGGACAGATCAGCCCCAGCATTTT. It yields the protein CASSQDYRTDQPQHF.